The TCR beta chain described here comes from a study of T cell responses to AZD1222 COVID-19 vaccine. Profiling relied on immunoSEQ multiplex PCR, and the TCRdb table lists in-frame clones only, not all of them. Of about 190,000 clones in the sample, about nine tenths were seen once. Germline CDR1 reads SQVTM; CDR2 reads ANQGSEA. The CDR3 is 16 residues long. Trimming cost V 6 bases and J 2 bases; bases outside gene matches: 11. The chain has TRBV29-1 and TRBJ2-2; the match to TRBD2 covers 8 bases. This TCR was sampled from an adult in good health. Sequences were derived from peripheral blood, sampled on day 0 of AZD1222 vaccination. CDR3 sequence: CSVIGTRGVNTGELFF. CDR3 sequence (DNA): TGCAGCGTGATCGGGACTAGGGGAGTCAACACCGGGGAGCTGTTTTTT.